These 15 T cell receptor beta chains were all obtained from the same sample, sequenced in a study of blood T cell repertoires in COVID-19. Sequenced by immunoSEQ multiplex PCR; TCRdb stores in-frame clones only, minus some. The table shows 100,000 to 150,000 clones, with 86% occurring only once. The material sequenced was peripheral blood. All receptors derive from a human donor in a cohort sampled during active COVID-19.

This clone was detected a few times. The CDR3: CASSPGQPSGGYTF. In DNA form, the CDR3 reads TGTGCCAGCTCACCTGGACAGCCTAGCGGGGGCTACACCTTC. The chain links TRBV18 to TRBJ1-2; the D gene is possibly TRBD1 (6 bases). Looked up from germline, CDR1 is KGHSH and CDR2 is LQKENI. Deletions cut 3 bases from V and 8 bases from J, with 16 bases between. This CDR3 is built from 14 residues.

The chain has TRBV27 and TRBJ2-7; 7 bases agree with TRBD2. The germline V gene has CDR1 MNHEY and CDR2 SMNVEV (reference sequence). CDR3 size: 15 residues. V was clipped by 5 bases and J by 5 bases; unmatched bases: 12. The CDR3 spells CASSPLAAGEDEQYF. The CDR3 region has the DNA TGTGCCAGCAGTCCCCTCGCCGCGGGAGAAGACGAGCAGTACTTC.

This chain links TRBV20-1 with TRBJ2-7; no clear D gene. This CDR3 has 11 amino acids. Germline V CDR1 and CDR2: DFQATT, SNEGSKA (reference sequence). V was pared by 7 bases and J by 2 bases, with 9 bases between. The CDR3 reads CSVPRPYEQYF. In DNA form, the CDR3 reads TGCAGTGTTCCCCGTCCCTACGAGCAGTACTTC.

As DNA, the CDR3 is TGTGCCAGCAGTGTCACAGGGGAAGGCACAGATACGCAGTATTTT. Residues: CASSVTGEGTDTQYF. The chain couples TRBV25-1 to TRBJ2-3, with 7 positions matching TRBD1. CDR1 and CDR2 from the germline V gene are MGHDK and SYGVNS. The CDR3 has 15 amino acids. V trimming: 4 bases; J trimming: 1 base; junction bases outside the gene matches: 5.

The gene calls are TRBV6-5 and TRBJ2-1; 10 bases align to TRBD2. With V trimmed by 6 bases and J by 7 bases, 9 bases remained unmatched. The CDR3 extends over 15 amino acids. Germline CDR1 and CDR2: MNHEY and SVGAGI. The CDR3 DNA sequence: TGTGCCAGCAGAGCCCCGGGACTAGCGTTGAATGAGCAGTTCTTC. This sequence encodes CASRAPGLALNEQFF.

This clone was seen a single time. The chain employs TRBV7-9 and TRBJ2-5; tentative D call: TRBD1 (5 bases). The CDR3 runs to 13 residues. Germline CDR1 is SEHNR and CDR2 is FQNEAQ (reference sequence). V was trimmed by 3 bases and J by 1 base, leaving 6 bases between them. CDR3: CASSFRVQETQYF. CDR3 nucleotide sequence: TGTGCCAGCAGCTTCAGGGTCCAAGAGACCCAGTACTTC.

This chain joins TRBV25-1 and TRBJ1-4; the D gene is possibly TRBD1 (6 bases). The germline CDR1 and CDR2 sequences are MGHDK and SYGVNS. V lost 7 bases, J lost 7 bases, and 19 bases lay in between. The CDR3 length is 15 residues. The CDR3 DNA sequence: TGTGCCAGCACCTCCTCCGGGGGGCCGGGTGAAAAACTGTTTTTT. Its translation is CASTSSGGPGEKLFF.

The rearrangement joins TRBV18 to TRBJ1-5; 8 bases align to TRBD1. Trimming took 3 bases from V and 6 from J; bases not matched to a gene: 4. The length of the CDR3 is 14 residues. Germline assignment: CDR1 KGHSH and CDR2 LQKENI. The CDR3 nucleotides are TGTGCCAGCTCACCCCTCGGACAGGGTCAGCCCCAGCATTTT. Encoded protein: CASSPLGQGQPQHF.

This clone has a handful of counts. The chain recombines TRBV28 with TRBJ2-7; tentatively, D is TRBD1 (6 bases). V gave up 2 bases and J gave up 6 bases, with 11 bases separating them. The CDR3 spans 13 residues. Per the germline V gene, CDR1 is MDHEN and CDR2 is SYDVKM. As DNA, the CDR3 is TGTGCCAGCAGTTTAGGGGGCCGGATCGAGCAGTACTTC. Its protein product is CASSLGGRIEQYF. Full variable domain (outside the CDR3, taken from reference TRBV28 and TRBJ2-7): DVKVTQSSRYLVKRTGEKVFLECVQDMDHENMFWYRQDPGLGLRLIYFSYDVKMKEKGDIPEGYSVSREKKERFSLILESASTNQTSMYLCASSLGGRIEQYFGPGTRLTVT.

This sequence joins TRBV7-9 and TRBJ2-1, with TRBD2 as a possible D gene (6 bases). The germline V gene encodes CDR1 SEHNR and CDR2 FQNEAQ (reference sequence). The CDR3 has 16 amino acids. The V end lost 2 bases, the J end lost 3 bases, and 14 bases lay between the germline ends. The CDR3 DNA sequence: TGTGCCAGCAGCTTAAATCCCGGACTACTCTACAATGAGCAGTTCTTC. This translates into CASSLNPGLLYNEQFF.

This chain links TRBV5-6 with TRBJ2-7; TRBD1 is a possible D gene (5 bases). The CDR3 consists of 14 residues. V was cut by 5 bases and J by 3 bases, with 15 bases left in between. Germline V gene lookup returns CDR1 SGHDT and CDR2 YYEEEE. CDR3 sequence: CASRHWTPNYEQYF. CDR3 coding DNA: TGTGCCAGCAGACATTGGACACCGAACTACGAGCAGTACTTC.

A single count supports this clone. In DNA, the CDR3 is TGTGCCACCAGTGATGCAGCCTCGGACAGCTGGACCGGGGAGCTGTTTTTT. Residues: CATSDAASDSWTGELFF. The rearrangement joins TRBV24-1 to TRBJ2-2; D might be TRBD1 (6 bases). The germline gives CDR1 KGHDR, CDR2 SFDVKD. V shed 3 bases and J shed 5 bases, with 18 bases lying between them. The CDR3 length is 17 residues.

The chain has TRBV2 and TRBJ2-7; D might be TRBD1 (8 bases). V shed 8 bases and J shed 7 bases, with 21 bases lying between them. The CDR3 totals 14 residues. Per the germline V gene, CDR1 is SNHLY and CDR2 is FYNNEI. The CDR3 DNA sequence: TGTGCCAGCTCAAGACTATCACAGGGGGGGGAGCAGTACTTC. Protein: CASSRLSQGGEQYF.

This clone was counted a few times. The rearrangement links TRBV11-2 to TRBJ2-1, with 9 bases that match TRBD2. This CDR3 has 14 amino acids. After removal of 1 base from V and 9 bases from J, the junction contained 4 bases not matched to a gene. Germline CDR1 and CDR2: SGHAT and FQNNGV. In nucleotides, the CDR3 is TGTGCCAGCAGCTTAGTGGGACTAGCTATTGAGCAGTTCTTC. Translating it yields CASSLVGLAIEQFF.

This clone was detected only a few times. In DNA, the CDR3 is TGCGCCAGCAGTGGGGGACTAGCGGGAGTTCCGGAGTTCTTC. Protein: CASSGGLAGVPEFF. The J gene is TRBJ2-1, the V gene TRBV10-1; 14 bases map to TRBD2. J was trimmed by 14 bases and V by 4 bases; bases with no gene match: 7. This CDR3 is built from 14 residues. Germline CDR1 is WNHNN and CDR2 is SYGVQD (reference sequence).